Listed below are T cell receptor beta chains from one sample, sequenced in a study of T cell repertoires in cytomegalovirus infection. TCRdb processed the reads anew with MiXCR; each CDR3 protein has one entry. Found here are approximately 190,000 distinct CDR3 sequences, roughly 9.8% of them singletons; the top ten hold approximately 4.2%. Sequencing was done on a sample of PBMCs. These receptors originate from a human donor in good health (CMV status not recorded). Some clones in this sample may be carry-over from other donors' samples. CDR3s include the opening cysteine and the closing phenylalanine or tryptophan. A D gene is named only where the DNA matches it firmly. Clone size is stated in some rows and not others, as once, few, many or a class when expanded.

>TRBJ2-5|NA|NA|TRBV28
CASSHGELRAETQYF
TGTGCCAGCAGTCACGGGGAGTTGCGGGCAGAGACCCAGTACTTC
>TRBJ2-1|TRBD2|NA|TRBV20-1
CSARHGLAGTYSEQFF
TGCAGTGCTAGACATGGACTAGCGGGGACCTACAGTGAGCAGTTCTTC
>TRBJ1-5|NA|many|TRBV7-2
CASSLGRGAGQPQHF
TGTGCCAGCAGCTTAGGTCGAGGGGCGGGTCAGCCCCAGCATTTT
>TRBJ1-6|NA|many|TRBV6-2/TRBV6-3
CASSWDSPLHF
TGTGCCAGCAGTTGGGATTCACCCCTCCACTTT
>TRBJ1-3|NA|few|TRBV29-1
CSVRGAGNTIYF
TGCAGCGTAAGGGGGGCTGGAAACACCATATATTTT
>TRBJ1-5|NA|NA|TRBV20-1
CSAIKLGGGNQPQHF
TGCAGTGCTATAAAACTAGGAGGCGGCAATCAGCCCCAGCATTTT
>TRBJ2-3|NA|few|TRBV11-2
CASSLGTIGTDTQYF
TGTGCCAGCAGCCTTGGGACAATCGGGACAGATACGCAGTATTTT
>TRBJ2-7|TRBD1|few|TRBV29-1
CSVEIGDRFSEQYF
TGCAGCGTTGAGATTGGGGACAGATTTAGCGAGCAGTACTTC
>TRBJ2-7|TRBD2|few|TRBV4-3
CASRKNSGGAYEQYF
TGCGCCAGCAGAAAAAATAGCGGGGGGGCTTACGAGCAGTACTTC
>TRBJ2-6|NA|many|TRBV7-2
CASSSGKTFSGANVLTF
TGTGCCAGCAGCTCCGGAAAAACGTTCTCTGGGGCCAACGTCCTGACTTTC
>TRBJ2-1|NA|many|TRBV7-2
CASSEIRPIYNEQFF
TGTGCCAGCAGCGAAATAAGGCCAATCTACAATGAGCAGTTCTTC
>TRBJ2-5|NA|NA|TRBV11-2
CASSLSGQALSTQYF
TGTGCCAGCAGCTTAAGTGGGCAGGCCTTGTCGACCCAGTACTTC
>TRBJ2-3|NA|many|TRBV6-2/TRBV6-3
CASSYSPRQISSTDTQYF
TGTGCCAGCAGTTACTCACCGCGACAGATCTCTAGCACAGATACGCAGTATTTT
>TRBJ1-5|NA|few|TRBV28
CASSLWGSNQPQHF
TGTGCCAGCAGTTTATGGGGGAGCAATCAGCCCCAGCATTTT
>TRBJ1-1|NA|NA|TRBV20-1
CSARDRPGGAFF
TGCAGTGCTAGAGATAGGCCAGGAGGAGCTTTCTTT
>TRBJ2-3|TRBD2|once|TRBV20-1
CSARLDGRTDTQYF
TGCAGTGCTAGATTGGACGGGAGGACAGATACGCAGTATTTT
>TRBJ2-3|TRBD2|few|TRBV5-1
CASSLAPPGTSGRPTDTQYF
TGCGCCAGCAGCTTGGCCCCCCCCGGGACTAGCGGGAGGCCCACAGATACGCAGTATTTT
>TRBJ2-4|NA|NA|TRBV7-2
CASSSQGGNIQYF
TGTGCCAGCAGCTCGCAGGGGGGTAACATTCAGTACTTC
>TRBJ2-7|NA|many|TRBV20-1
CSARDPRGLAYEQYF
TGCAGTGCTAGAGACCCGCGGGGACTCGCCTACGAGCAGTACTTC
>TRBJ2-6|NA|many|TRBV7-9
CASGERTDGVLTF
TGTGCCAGCGGTGAAAGGACGGATGGCGTCCTGACTTTC
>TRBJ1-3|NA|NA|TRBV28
CASRVGTTMSSGNTIYF
TGTGCCAGCAGGGTCGGCACGACTATGAGCTCTGGAAACACCATATATTTT
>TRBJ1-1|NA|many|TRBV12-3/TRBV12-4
CASSRQVLNTEAFF
TGTGCCAGCAGTCGACAGGTGTTGAACACTGAAGCTTTCTTT
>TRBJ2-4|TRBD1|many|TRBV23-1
CASSQDPDRASHKRAKNIQYF
TGCGCCAGCAGTCAGGACCCCGACAGGGCTAGCCATAAAAGGGCCAAAAACATTCAGTACTTC
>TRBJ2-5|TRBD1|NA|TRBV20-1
CSAKDRSIKTQYF
TGCAGTGCTAAGGACAGGTCGATAAAGACCCAGTACTTC
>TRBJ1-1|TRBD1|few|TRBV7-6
CASSNNRGTAEAFF
TGTGCCAGCAGCAACAACAGGGGGACCGCTGAAGCTTTCTTT
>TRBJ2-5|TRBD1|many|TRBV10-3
CAIRSDRAGETQYF
TGTGCCATCAGATCGGACAGGGCAGGAGAGACCCAGTACTTC
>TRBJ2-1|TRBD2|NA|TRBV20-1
CSASPTSGGKWDEQFF
TGCAGTGCGAGCCCGACTAGCGGGGGAAAATGGGATGAGCAGTTCTTC
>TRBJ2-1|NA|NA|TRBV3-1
CASSLDTGGTEQFF
TGTGCCAGCAGCCTTGATACGGGGGGCACTGAGCAGTTCTTC